This T cell receptor (beta chain) was sequenced during a study of T cells in Graves' hyperthyroidism and ophthalmopathy. Amplified TCR beta CDR3 regions came from RNA transcripts. When the TCR CDR3 underwent first-round RT-PCR, the HTBI primer set was used. TCRdb re-derived calls from the multiplex PCR reads in MiXCR, one entry per CDR3 protein. Of 650,000 to 750,000 distinct CDR3 sequences listed, 11% to 15% were seen once; the top ten hold about 9.4%. CDR1 is MNHNY and CDR2 is SVGAGI in the germline V gene (reference sequence). CDR3 length: 15 residues. V dropped 0 bases and J dropped 0 bases, with 7 bases sitting between them.

Sequenced material: blood. This clonotype was sampled from a woman between 18 and 29 years old with Graves' hyperthyroidism. The chain combines TRBV6-6 with TRBJ2-3; maybe TRBD2 (5 bases). The CDR3 nucleotides are TGTGCCAGCAGTTACTCGAGGGCTAGCACAGATACGCAGTATTTT. Encoded protein: CASSYSRASTDTQYF.